These 19 T cell receptor beta chains came from one sample sequenced in a study of neurological immune-mediated disorders. TCRdb reprocessed the 5' RACE reads with MiXCR, giving one entry per CDR3 protein. The table shows about 46,000 distinct CDR3 sequences, with under 2% occurring only once. The sample was PBMCs. The receptor set was obtained from a woman aged 40 to 50 with multiple sclerosis.

This clonotype came up many times. The gene calls are TRBV3-1 and TRBJ2-7; no clear D gene. The V end lost 1 base, the J end lost 3 bases, and 7 bases lay between the germline ends. Germline CDR1 and CDR2: LGHDT and YNNKEL (reference sequence). The CDR3 is made up of 13 amino acids. CDR3 sequence: CASSQVGSYEQYF. The CDR3 DNA reads as TGTGCCAGCAGCCAAGTGGGCAGCTACGAGCAGTACTTC.

This clonotype was counted at least ten times. This chain links TRBV5-1 with TRBJ2-3; a weak D match, TRBD2 (5 bases). The CDR3 runs 16 residues. Trimming shortened V by 4 bases and J by 1 base, and 16 bases separated the two germline ends. CDR1 is SGHRS, CDR2 YFSETQ, per germline. The CDR3 reads CASSTKLVSGTDTQYF. DNA for the CDR3: TGCGCCAGCAGCACCAAACTAGTAAGCGGCACAGATACGCAGTATTTT.

This clonotype was detected many times. The rearrangement joins TRBV7-3 to TRBJ1-1; D remains ambiguous. Germline V gene data show CDR1 as SGHTA and CDR2 as FQGTGA. V lost 5 bases to trimming and J lost 2 bases, with 9 bases between them. The CDR3 has 13 amino acids. The CDR3 protein is CASSTGPNTEAFF. The CDR3 DNA is TGTGCCAGCAGCACTGGACCTAACACTGAAGCTTTCTTT.

This clonotype was counted at least ten times. The genes are TRBV7-3 and TRBJ2-1, with TRBD2 matching 12 bases. The ends lost 6 bases at V and 9 bases at J; junction bases unmatched: 6. This CDR3 region has 14 residues. Germline V gene sequence: CDR1 SGHTA, CDR2 FQGTGA. CDR3 protein: CASSYGLAGTEQFF. CDR3 DNA: TGTGCCAGCAGTTATGGACTAGCGGGGACTGAGCAGTTCTTC.

In this sample, this clonotype turned up many times. V is TRBV5-5 and J is TRBJ1-1; D uncertain. Germline CDR1 reads SGHKS; CDR2 reads YYEKEE (reference sequence). The CDR3 is 13 amino acids. The V end lost 0 bases, the J end lost 14 bases, and 17 bases lay between the germline ends. CDR3 sequence: CASSLGTTLFGFF. The CDR3, as DNA: TGTGCCAGCAGCTTGGGGACCACCCTGTTTGGATTCTTT.

As to this clonotype: A much larger clone differs by one base, so this may be a read error. This chain joins TRBV20-1 and TRBJ1-1, with D uncertain. Trimming pared 6 bases from V and 0 bases from J, leaving 14 bases between. CDR1 is DFQATT, CDR2 SNEGSKA, per germline (reference sequence). The length of the CDR3 is 14 residues. CDR3 DNA sequence: TGCAGTGCCCAAAGGGAAAACATGAACACTGAAGCTTTCTTT. Translating it yields CSAQRENMNTEAFF.

At least ten counts were recorded for this clonotype. V is TRBV7-6 and J is TRBJ1-2; perhaps TRBD1 as D (6 bases). Trimming pared 6 bases from V and 5 bases from J, leaving 16 bases between. Germline V CDR1 and CDR2: SGHVS, FNYEAQ. The CDR3 has 14 residues. CDR3 sequence (DNA): TGTGCCAGCAGTCTTACCGGGACATCATATGGCTACACCTTC. Its translation: CASSLTGTSYGYTF.

This clonotype was counted at least ten times. The CDR3 DNA reads TGCGCCAGTCGGCCGGATCCCGACAATGAGCAGTTCTTC. This translates into CASRPDPDNEQFF. This chain joins TRBV5-1 and TRBJ2-1; no reliable D call. This CDR3 contains 13 residues. The V end lost 8 bases, the J end lost 5 bases, and 14 bases lay between the germline ends. The germline CDR1 and CDR2 sequences are SGHRS and YFSETQ. Together with reference TRBV5-1 and TRBJ2-1, the CDR3 gives the full variable domain: KAGVTQTPRYLIKTRGQQVTLSCSPISGHRSVSWYQQTPGQGLQFLFEYFSETQRNKGNFPGRFSGRQFSNSRSEMNVSTLELGDSALYLCASRPDPDNEQFFGPGTRLTVL.

There are many counts of this clonotype. V usage is TRBV12-3 or TRBV12-4 and J usage is TRBJ1-1; tentative D call: TRBD1 (6 bases). With 4 bases removed from V and 10 bases from J, the gap between germline ends came to 22 bases. This CDR3 region has 15 residues. CDR3 nucleotides: TGTGCCAGCAGTTACCCCTGGCCCTCCGAAGGGGGAGCTTTCTTT. This gives the protein CASSYPWPSEGGAFF.

This clonotype has a count of ten or more. The chain is built from TRBV20-1 and TRBJ2-7; unclear D gene. The V gene lost 2 bases and the J gene lost 4 bases, with 12 bases spanning the gap. CDR1 DFQATT and CDR2 SNEGSKA come from the germline V gene (reference sequence). The CDR3 spans 13 residues. CDR3 loop: CSARLPLGYEQYF. The CDR3, as DNA: TGCAGTGCTAGATTGCCATTGGGGTACGAGCAGTACTTC.

This clonotype was picked up many times. The chain has TRBV7-9 and TRBJ2-3, with TRBD2 matching 8 bases. Germline V CDR1 and CDR2: SEHNR, FQNEAQ (reference sequence). This CDR3 contains 15 residues. V trimming: 3 bases; J trimming: 3 bases; junction bases outside the gene matches: 5. The CDR3 nucleotides read TGTGCCAGCAGCTTTTTGAGCGGGGGTACAGATACGCAGTATTTT. Translated, it gives CASSFLSGGTDTQYF.

This clonotype was seen at least ten times. The genes are TRBV12-3 or TRBV12-4 and TRBJ1-1, with 12 bases fitting TRBD1. This CDR3 region has 15 residues. V lost 7 bases to trimming and J lost 5 bases; unmatched junction nucleotides: 8. Here the CDR3 DNA reads TGTGCCAGCACCTTAGCGGGACAGGGGGCTACTGAAGCTTTCTTT. Amino acids: CASTLAGQGATEAFF.

This clonotype was seen many times. The chain's CDR3 is CASSPDGSYNSPLHF. The CDR3 DNA reads TGTGCCAGCAGCCCGGACGGTTCCTATAATTCACCCCTCCACTTT. The chain joins TRBV5-6 to TRBJ1-6; D unclear. The V gene's germline CDR1 is SGHDT and CDR2 YYEEEE. Trimming shortened V by 4 bases and J by 1 base, and 9 bases separated the two germline ends. This CDR3 has 15 residues.

This clonotype was seen repeatedly, ten times or more. This chain links TRBV5-1 with TRBJ2-5; D tentatively fits TRBD1 or TRBD2 (5 bases each). This CDR3 has 13 residues. The V end was cut by 9 bases, the J end by 1 base, with 13 bases between. CDR1 is SGHRS, CDR2 YFSETQ, per germline. This chain's CDR3 is CATSSGPQETQYF. In DNA form, the CDR3 reads TGCGCCACCTCCTCGGGACCCCAAGAGACCCAGTACTTC.

This clonotype has at least ten counts. CDR3 sequence: CASSLTGTQNNEQFF. The CDR3 DNA reads as TGCGCCAGCAGCCTTACCGGGACTCAAAACAATGAGCAGTTCTTC. The gene calls are TRBV5-1 and TRBJ2-1, with D tentatively TRBD2 (6 bases). The germline V gene encodes CDR1 SGHRS and CDR2 YFSETQ. Trimming took off 4 bases at V and 5 bases at J, with 16 bases between the two ends. The CDR3 length is 15 residues. The variable domain in full, with the rest retrieved from reference TRBV5-1 and TRBJ2-1, is KAGVTQTPRYLIKTRGQQVTLSCSPISGHRSVSWYQQTPGQGLQFLFEYFSETQRNKGNFPGRFSGRQFSNSRSEMNVSTLELGDSALYLCASSLTGTQNNEQFFGPGTRLTVL.

This clonotype was picked up many times. J is TRBJ1-1 and V is TRBV5-1; D perhaps matches TRBD1 (5 bases). The V gene lost 4 bases and the J gene lost 0 bases, with 10 bases spanning the gap. The CDR3 is 14 residues long. In germline, CDR1 is SGHRS, CDR2 YFSETQ. The CDR3 here is CASSKGLLNTEAFF. The CDR3 bases are TGCGCCAGCAGCAAGGGACTCCTGAACACTGAAGCTTTCTTT.

At least ten counts were recorded for this clonotype. This chain uses TRBV2 with TRBJ1-1, with no clear D. This CDR3 contains 14 residues. The germline V gene encodes CDR1 SNHLY and CDR2 FYNNEI. Trimming left V 7 bases short and J 4 bases short, with 16 bases between. CDR3 nucleotide sequence: TGTGCCAGCACCCTATACCTCGGACGCACTGAAGCTTTCTTT. Protein: CASTLYLGRTEAFF.

As for this clonotype: A read error may explain this, as a much larger clone is one base away. The rearrangement uses TRBV11-2 and TRBJ2-7; 9 bases are shared with TRBD1. J lost 7 bases, V lost 0 bases, and 4 bases had no gene match. The V gene's germline CDR1 is SGHAT and CDR2 FQNNGV. The CDR3 is 14 amino acids. Here the CDR3 DNA reads TGTGCCAGCAGCTTAGATTCGACAGGGGGGGAGCAGTACTTC. It specifies CASSLDSTGGEQYF.

Many counts were recorded for this clonotype. This chain joins TRBV7-2 and TRBJ2-7; 8 bases match TRBD2. Germline CDR1 and CDR2: SGHTA and FQGNSA. The CDR3 length is 15 residues. The J segment lost 2 bases and the V segment lost 5 bases, leaving 8 bases of the junction unmatched. The CDR3 coding sequence is TGTGCCAGCAGCCGGGGGGGCCAGGCGACCTACGAGCAGTACTTC. Translated: CASSRGGQATYEQYF. Based on the CDR3 plus reference TRBV7-2 and TRBJ2-7, the full variable domain is GAGVSQSPSNKVTEKGKDVELRCDPISGHTALYWYRQSLGQGLEFLIYFQGNSAPDKSGLPSDRFSAERTGGSVSTLTIQRTQQEDSAVYLCASSRGGQATYEQYFGPGTRLTVT.